The 32 T cell receptor beta chains given below trace back to one sample, sequenced in a study of cytomegalovirus exposure and HLA in healthy donors. Profiled with immunoSEQ multiplex PCR; TCRdb holds only in-frame clones, not every one. The sample has around 180,000 clones, more than 75% seen once. The sequencing input was PBMCs. The receptors derive from a man aged 18-30 years in good health and CMV-seropositive.

DNA of the CDR3: TGTGCCAGTAGTCAACCGGGACAGGGGATATCAGATACGCAGTATTTT. This translates into CASSQPGQGISDTQYF. The rearrangement links TRBV19 to TRBJ2-3; TRBD1 aligns across 10 bases. The CDR3 is made up of 16 amino acids. CDR1 LNHDA and CDR2 SQIVND come from the germline V gene (reference sequence). V lost 5 bases, J lost 4 bases, and 9 bases stayed unmatched.

CDR3: CASSMNDRGETQYF. Here the CDR3 DNA reads TGTGCCAGTAGTATGAACGACAGGGGTGAGACCCAGTACTTC. The rearrangement links TRBV19 to TRBJ2-5, with 8 positions matching TRBD1. CDR1 is LNHDA, CDR2 SQIVND, per germline (reference sequence). CDR3 length equals 14 residues. Trimming took 3 bases from V and 5 from J; bases not matched to a gene: 5. Looking up the rest from reference TRBV19 and TRBJ2-5 gives the full variable domain: DGGITQSPKYLFRKEGQNVTLSCEQNLNHDAMYWYRQDPGQGLRLIYYSQIVNDFQKGDIAEGYSVSREKKESFPLTVTSAQKNPTAFYLCASSMNDRGETQYFGPGTRLLVL.

The rearrangement joins TRBV28 to TRBJ1-3, with no clear D. This CDR3 has 14 residues. The V and J ends lost 2 bases and 1 base respectively, with 6 bases between them. Germline V gene data show CDR1 as MDHEN and CDR2 as SYDVKM. CDR3 in amino acids: CASSLGSSGNTIYF. In nucleotides, the CDR3 is TGTGCCAGCAGTTTAGGCAGTTCTGGAAACACCATATATTTT.

The CDR3 bases are TGTGCCAGCAGTTTATTGGCAGAGACTAGCAATGAGCAGTTCTTC. It specifies CASSLLAETSNEQFF. The rearrangement joins TRBV28 to TRBJ2-1, with a possible D match to TRBD2 (6 bases). V lost 1 base and J 6 bases, leaving 13 bases between the germline ends. CDR3 length: 15 residues. In germline, CDR1 is MDHEN, CDR2 SYDVKM.

To note about this clone: Other DNA sequences from this sample encode an identical CDR3 as well. This chain uses TRBV7-3 with TRBJ2-2; tentatively, D is TRBD2 (5 bases). CDR3 length equals 15 residues. Trimming removed 3 bases from V and 1 base from J, with 9 bases in between. Germline V gives CDR1 SGHTA, CDR2 FQGTGA. DNA for the CDR3: TGTGCCAGCAGCTTCAGCGGAAGGAACACCGGGGAGCTGTTTTTT. It specifies CASSFSGRNTGELFF.

The genes are TRBV7-2 and TRBJ2-1, with 7 bases matching TRBD2. This CDR3 has 15 residues. With 1 base clipped from V and 4 bases from J, the junction kept 4 bases outside the gene matches. Germline assignment: CDR1 SGHTA and CDR2 FQGNSA. CDR3 nucleotide sequence: TGTGCCAGCAGCTTAGAGCTAGCGGAGTACAATGAGCAGTTCTTC. Protein product: CASSLELAEYNEQFF.

This chain uses TRBV30 with TRBJ2-3; a possible D gene is TRBD1 (6 bases). V was shortened by 4 bases and J by 5 bases, with 13 bases between the two germline ends. There are 13 residues in the CDR3. Germline lookup yields CDR1 GTSNPN and CDR2 SVGIG (reference sequence). The CDR3 region has the DNA TGTGCCTGGAAGGGGCAGGGGCGAGATACGCAGTATTTT. It is translated as CAWKGQGRDTQYF.

The V gene is TRBV2, the J gene TRBJ2-7, with TRBD2 identical over 8 bases. The ends lost 6 bases at V and 6 bases at J; junction bases unmatched: 7. The CDR3 runs 13 residues. Per germline, CDR1 SNHLY and CDR2 FYNNEI. Here the CDR3 DNA reads TGTGCCAGCAGCCCCGGGAGGGAGGGCGAGCAGTACTTC. Its translation is CASSPGREGEQYF. Together with reference TRBV2 and TRBJ2-7, the CDR3 gives the full variable domain: EPEVTQTPSHQVTQMGQEVILRCVPISNHLYFYWYRQILGQKVEFLVSFYNNEISEKSEIFDDQFSVERPDGSNFTLKIRSTKLEDSAMYFCASSPGREGEQYFGPGTRLTVT.

The genes are TRBV19 and TRBJ1-1; 9 bases are a match to TRBD1. CDR3 length: 14 amino acids. The trim removed 8 bases at V and 8 bases at J, leaving 12 bases unmatched. Germline CDR1 reads LNHDA; CDR2 reads SQIVND (reference sequence). CDR3: CASGRTGALQEAFF. The CDR3 DNA reads TGTGCCAGTGGCCGGACAGGGGCCCTGCAGGAAGCTTTCTTT.

The rearrangement joins TRBV7-6 to TRBJ2-7, with 12 bases lining up with TRBD1. This CDR3 comprises 15 residues. Trimming at V came to 5 bases and at J to 3 bases, leaving 5 bases not matched to a gene. Germline CDR1 reads SGHVS; CDR2 reads FNYEAQ. The CDR3 DNA reads TGTGCCAGCAGCCGAGGGACAGGGGGCATCTACGAGCAGTACTTC. Amino acids: CASSRGTGGIYEQYF.

The rearrangement joins TRBV6-4 to TRBJ1-2; the D gene is possibly TRBD1 (5 bases). CDR1 and CDR2 from the germline V gene are MRHNA and SNTAGT. V lost 6 bases, J lost 8 bases, and 19 bases lay in between. The CDR3 has 14 residues. The chain's CDR3 is CASSTTGTLWGYTF. The CDR3 bases are TGTGCCAGCAGCACGACCGGGACTCTATGGGGCTACACCTTC.

V usage is TRBV6-6 and J usage is TRBJ2-7; 9 positions agree with TRBD1. The CDR3 runs to 14 residues. The junction had 9 bases not matched to a gene; V was cut back by 5 bases and J by 7 bases. CDR1 is MNHNY, CDR2 SVGAGI, per germline (reference sequence). CDR3 sequence: CASSAGTGREEQYF. As DNA, the CDR3 is TGTGCCAGCAGTGCCGGGACAGGGCGGGAAGAGCAGTACTTC.

The rearrangement uses TRBV7-2 and TRBJ1-4, with 11 bases aligning to TRBD1. The CDR3 is 15 amino acids. The ends lost 5 bases at V and 8 bases at J; junction bases unmatched: 7. Germline-derived CDR1 and CDR2 are SGHTA and FQGNSA. This CDR3 reads CASSARTGGEEKLFF. The CDR3 DNA sequence: TGTGCCAGCAGCGCCCGGACAGGGGGCGAAGAAAAACTGTTTTTT.

The V gene is TRBV27, the J gene TRBJ1-2; tentative D call: TRBD1 (5 bases). Per germline, CDR1 MNHEY and CDR2 SMNVEV (reference sequence). This CDR3 is built from 13 residues. Between the trimmed V and J ends, which lost 6 bases and 5 bases, there was a span of 13 bases. The CDR3 DNA follows: TGTGCCAGCAGCCGACAGTCCGGGTATGGCTACACCTTC. Translating gives CASSRQSGYGYTF.

This clone showed up just a few times. The V call is TRBV7-6, the J call TRBJ2-7, with 10 positions matching TRBD1. Per germline, CDR1 SGHVS and CDR2 FNYEAQ. V lost 5 bases to trimming and J lost 5 bases; unmatched junction nucleotides: 12. The CDR3 runs 16 residues. The CDR3 nucleotides are TGTGCCAGCAGCCCAAAAGGACAGGGGGGATATGACGAGCAGTACTTC. Its translation: CASSPKGQGGYDEQYF.

The chain links TRBV28 to TRBJ2-7; 7 nucleotides line up with TRBD1. This CDR3 spans 16 amino acids. V was clipped by 2 bases and J by 1 base; unmatched bases: 8. Looked up from germline, CDR1 is MDHEN and CDR2 is SYDVKM. The CDR3 DNA sequence: TGTGCCAGCAGTTTACACCGACAGGGAGCATCCTACGAGCAGTACTTC. This encodes CASSLHRQGASYEQYF.

This rearrangement joins TRBV6-6 to TRBJ2-7; TRBD1 aligns across 9 bases. Unmatched junction bases numbered 6, after V lost 4 bases and J lost 5 bases. Germline V lookup: CDR1 MNHNY, CDR2 SVGAGI (reference sequence). This CDR3 is built from 14 residues. CDR3 DNA sequence: TGTGCCAGCAGTTCGGGACAGGGCGGGAACGAGCAGTACTTC. Its translation: CASSSGQGGNEQYF.

V gene TRBV7-2 combines with J gene TRBJ1-2; 7 bases align to TRBD1. After removal of 4 bases from V and 8 bases from J, the junction contained 7 bases not matched to a gene. The CDR3 loop spans 13 amino acids. Germline CDR1 SGHTA, CDR2 FQGNSA. The CDR3 protein is CASSSQGTVGYTF. CDR3 DNA sequence: TGTGCCAGCAGCTCTCAAGGGACAGTCGGCTACACCTTC.

This chain links TRBV5-1 with TRBJ2-3, with 7 bases matching TRBD1. The CDR3 is 14 residues long. After removal of 2 bases from V and 4 bases from J, the junction contained 4 bases not matched to a gene. CDR1 and CDR2 (germline): SGHRS, YFSETQ. In DNA form, the CDR3 reads TGCGCCAGCAGCTTCGACAGGGCCCCAGATACGCAGTATTTT. It yields the protein CASSFDRAPDTQYF.

The gene calls are TRBV5-1 and TRBJ2-5; D is unresolved. With 2 bases removed from V and 0 bases from J, the gap between germline ends came to 14 bases. CDR1 is SGHRS, CDR2 YFSETQ, per germline. The CDR3 has 16 amino acids. CDR3 nucleotides: TGCGCCAGCAGCTTTTTAACGGCGGCGTACCAAGAGACCCAGTACTTC. Protein: CASSFLTAAYQETQYF. The full variable domain, with the rest looked up from reference TRBV5-1 and TRBJ2-5, is KAGVTQTPRYLIKTRGQQVTLSCSPISGHRSVSWYQQTPGQGLQFLFEYFSETQRNKGNFPGRFSGRQFSNSRSEMNVSTLELGDSALYLCASSFLTAAYQETQYFGPGTRLLVL.

The chain couples TRBV6-5 to TRBJ1-4; the D gene is possibly TRBD1 (6 bases). The CDR3 runs 13 residues. Germline CDR1 is MNHEY and CDR2 is SVGAGI. The V end was cut by 6 bases, the J end by 7 bases, with 12 bases between. This CDR3 reads CASSGSRGEKLFF. The DNA of the CDR3 is TGTGCCAGCAGCGGCAGCAGGGGTGAAAAACTGTTTTTT.

A few counts support this clone. The chain is built from TRBV27 and TRBJ1-2; TRBD1 aligns across 8 bases. J was trimmed by 7 bases and V by 2 bases; bases with no gene match: 12. The CDR3 loop spans 16 amino acids. CDR1 is MNHEY and CDR2 is SMNVEV in the germline V gene (reference sequence). CDR3 DNA sequence: TGTGCCAGCAGTTTACAGTCCGGCAGGGGGCTGAGTGGCTACACCTTC. It is translated as CASSLQSGRGLSGYTF.

The gene calls are TRBV2 and TRBJ2-2; D not certain. Germline CDR1 reads SNHLY; CDR2 reads FYNNEI. The CDR3 sequence is 15 residues long. The V and J ends lost 7 bases and 0 bases respectively, with 12 bases between them. The CDR3 spells CASNFDTSNTGELFF. In nucleotides, the CDR3 is TGTGCCAGCAACTTCGACACATCGAACACCGGGGAGCTGTTTTTT. The whole variable domain, remainder taken from reference TRBV2 and TRBJ2-2, is EPEVTQTPSHQVTQMGQEVILRCVPISNHLYFYWYRQILGQKVEFLVSFYNNEISEKSEIFDDQFSVERPDGSNFTLKIRSTKLEDSAMYFCASNFDTSNTGELFFGEGSRLTVL.

This sequence joins TRBV4-2 and TRBJ1-1, with 7 positions matching TRBD1. With 1 base clipped from V and 4 bases from J, the junction kept 3 bases outside the gene matches. Germline V lookup: CDR1 LGHNA, CDR2 YNFKEQ. CDR3 length: 14 residues. The CDR3 sequence: CASSQGTGFTEAFF. The CDR3 bases are TGTGCCAGCAGCCAAGGGACAGGATTCACTGAAGCTTTCTTT.

V gene TRBV9 combines with J gene TRBJ2-6; D is unclear. Germline loops: CDR1 SGDLS, CDR2 YYNGEE. The CDR3 is 15 amino acids. V lost 0 bases and J 2 bases, leaving 6 bases between the germline ends. This chain's CDR3 is CASSVGAAGANVLTF. CDR3 coding DNA: TGTGCCAGCAGCGTAGGAGCCGCTGGGGCCAACGTCCTGACTTTC.

J is TRBJ2-1 and V is TRBV6-4; TRBD2 matches at 7 bases. CDR1 is MRHNA, CDR2 SNTAGT, per germline. There are 13 residues in the CDR3. The junction had 4 bases not matched to a gene; V was cut back by 2 bases and J by 9 bases. CDR3 coding DNA: TGTGCCAGCAGTGACAGAACTAGCGCTGAGCAGTTCTTC. Translating it yields CASSDRTSAEQFF.

This clone was detected a few times. This chain uses TRBV9 with TRBJ2-2; 7 bases agree with TRBD2. Germline CDR1 is SGDLS and CDR2 is YYNGEE. This CDR3 contains 16 residues. J gave up 2 bases and V 4 bases, and 8 bases lay outside the gene matches. The CDR3, as DNA: TGTGCCAGCAGCCGGACTCTAGCGGTTAACACCGGGGAGCTGTTTTTT. It encodes CASSRTLAVNTGELFF.

The chain employs TRBV6-1 and TRBJ1-1; TRBD1 matches 8 bases. Germline lookup yields CDR1 MNHNS and CDR2 SASEGT. CDR3 length equals 15 residues. V dropped 5 bases and J dropped 5; count of bases not matched to a gene: 10. The CDR3 spells CASSSQGAQGTEAFF. The CDR3 nucleotides read TGTGCCAGCAGTTCTCAGGGGGCGCAGGGGACTGAAGCTTTCTTT.

The chain is built from TRBV9 and TRBJ1-3, with 7 nucleotides matching TRBD1. The germline CDR1 and CDR2 sequences are SGDLS and YYNGEE. Trimming removed 1 base from V and 3 bases from J; junction bases left unmatched: 4. The CDR3 loop spans 15 amino acids. The CDR3 loop reads CASSVRQGDGNTIYF. The DNA for the CDR3 is TGTGCCAGCAGCGTAAGACAGGGAGATGGAAACACCATATATTTT.

The V call is TRBV27, the J call TRBJ2-5, with D perhaps TRBD2 (6 bases). The V and J ends lost 2 bases and 2 bases respectively, with 12 bases between them. Germline CDR1 and CDR2: MNHEY and SMNVEV (reference sequence). This CDR3 has 15 amino acids. The CDR3 DNA reads as TGTGCCAGCAGTTTAAACGGGAGATCGCAAGAGACCCAGTACTTC. Protein: CASSLNGRSQETQYF.

The CDR3 DNA is TGTGCCAGCACCACCGGGTTGGGTGAAAAACTGTTTTTT. This sequence encodes CASTTGLGEKLFF. This sequence joins TRBV6-1 and TRBJ1-4; no clear D gene. This CDR3 has 13 amino acids. Trimming stripped 7 bases from V and 7 bases from J, with 13 bases between. Per the germline V gene, CDR1 is MNHNS and CDR2 is SASEGT.

The chain uses TRBV4-3 and TRBJ2-7; D perhaps matches TRBD1 (6 bases). This CDR3 is built from 16 residues. The ends were cut back, 0 bases at V and 2 bases at J, with 14 bases in the middle. Germline V gene data show CDR1 as LGHNA and CDR2 as YSLEER. CDR3 in DNA: TGCGCCAGCAGCCAAGAAGTCTCGGACAGACCCTACGAGCAGTACTTC. The encoded protein is CASSQEVSDRPYEQYF.